This T cell receptor (beta chain) appears in the sequencing data of a study of blood T cell repertoires in COVID-19. Study overall: Sites across the United States, Italy and Spain contributed samples from acute and convalescent COVID-19. PBMCs, B-cell-depleted T cells, or T cells were the source of the cDNA or gDNA that made up the material.

The V gene's germline CDR1 is DFQATT and CDR2 SNEGSKA (reference sequence). CDR3 length equals 14 residues. Germline trimming cut 3 bases from V and 10 bases from J; bases unmatched to any gene: 7. Clones were sequenced by immunoSEQ multiplex PCR, and TCRdb holds only the in-frame ones, with some missing. The sample contains 150,000 to 200,000 clones, about 88% of which appear only once. This clone appeared a single time. The source is a woman older than 75 in a cohort sampled during active or convalescent COVID-19. The chain combines TRBV20-1 with TRBJ1-4; the match to TRBD1 covers 11 bases. The specimen was peripheral blood. The CDR3 spells CSASVDRGRSKLFF. CDR3 bases: TGCAGTGCTAGTGTGGACAGGGGGCGTTCAAAACTGTTTTTT.